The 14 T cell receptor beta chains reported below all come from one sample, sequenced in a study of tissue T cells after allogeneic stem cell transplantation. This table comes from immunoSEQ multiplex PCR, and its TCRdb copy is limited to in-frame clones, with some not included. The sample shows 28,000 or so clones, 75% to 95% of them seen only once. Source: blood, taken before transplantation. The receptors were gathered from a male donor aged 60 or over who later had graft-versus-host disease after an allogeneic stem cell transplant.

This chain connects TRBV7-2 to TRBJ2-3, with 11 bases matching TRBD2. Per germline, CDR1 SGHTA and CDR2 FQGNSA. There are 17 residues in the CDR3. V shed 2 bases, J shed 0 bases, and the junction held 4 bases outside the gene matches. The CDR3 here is CASSLRGTSGSTDTQYF. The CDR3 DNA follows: TGTGCCAGCAGCTTAAGGGGGACTAGCGGAAGCACAGATACGCAGTATTTT.

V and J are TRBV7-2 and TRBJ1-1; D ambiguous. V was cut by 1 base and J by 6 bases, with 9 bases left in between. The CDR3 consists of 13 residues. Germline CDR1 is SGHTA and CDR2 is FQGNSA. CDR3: CASSLVREAEAFF. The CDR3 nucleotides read TGTGCCAGCAGCTTAGTGAGGGAGGCTGAAGCTTTCTTT. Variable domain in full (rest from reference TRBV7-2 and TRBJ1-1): GAGVSQSPSNKVTEKGKDVELRCDPISGHTALYWYRQSLGQGLEFLIYFQGNSAPDKSGLPSDRFSAERTGGSVSTLTIQRTQQEDSAVYLCASSLVREAEAFFGQGTRLTVV.

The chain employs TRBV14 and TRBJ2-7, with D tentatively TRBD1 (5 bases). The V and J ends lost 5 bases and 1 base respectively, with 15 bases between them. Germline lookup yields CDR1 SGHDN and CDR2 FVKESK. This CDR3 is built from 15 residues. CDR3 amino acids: CASSKGLIGSYEQYF. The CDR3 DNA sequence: TGTGCCAGCAGCAAGGGGCTAATAGGATCCTACGAGCAGTACTTC.

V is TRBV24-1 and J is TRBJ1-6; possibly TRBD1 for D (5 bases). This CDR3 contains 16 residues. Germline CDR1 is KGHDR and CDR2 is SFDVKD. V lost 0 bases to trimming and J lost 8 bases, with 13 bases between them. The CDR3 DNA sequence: TGTGCCACCAGTGATTTGCAAGCAGGGATGCATTCACCCCTCCACTTT. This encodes CATSDLQAGMHSPLHF.

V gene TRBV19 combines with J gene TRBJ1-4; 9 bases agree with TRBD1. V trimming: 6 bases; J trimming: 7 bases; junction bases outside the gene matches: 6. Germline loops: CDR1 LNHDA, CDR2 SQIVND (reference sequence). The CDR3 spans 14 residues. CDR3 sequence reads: CASRTGTGSEKLFF. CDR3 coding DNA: TGTGCCAGTAGGACCGGGACAGGGAGTGAAAAACTGTTTTTT.

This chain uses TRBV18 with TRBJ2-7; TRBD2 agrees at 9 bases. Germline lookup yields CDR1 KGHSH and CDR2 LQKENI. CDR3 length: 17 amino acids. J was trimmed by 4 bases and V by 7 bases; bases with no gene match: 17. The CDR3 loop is CASFPGGGASLQYEQYF. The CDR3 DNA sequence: TGTGCCAGCTTCCCAGGCGGGGGGGCCTCATTACAATACGAGCAGTACTTC. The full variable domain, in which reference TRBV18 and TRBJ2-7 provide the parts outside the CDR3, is NAGVMQNPRHLVRRRGQEARLRCSPMKGHSHVYWYRQLPEEGLKFMVYLQKENIIDESGMPKERFSAEFPKEGPSILRIQQVVRGDSAAYFCASFPGGGASLQYEQYFGPGTRLTVT.

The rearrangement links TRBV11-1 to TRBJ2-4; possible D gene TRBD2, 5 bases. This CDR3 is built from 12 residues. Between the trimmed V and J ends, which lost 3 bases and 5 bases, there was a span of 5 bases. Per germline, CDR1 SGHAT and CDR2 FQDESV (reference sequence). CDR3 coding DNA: TGTGCCAGCAGCTTCGGGGAAAACATTCAGTACTTC. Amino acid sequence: CASSFGENIQYF.

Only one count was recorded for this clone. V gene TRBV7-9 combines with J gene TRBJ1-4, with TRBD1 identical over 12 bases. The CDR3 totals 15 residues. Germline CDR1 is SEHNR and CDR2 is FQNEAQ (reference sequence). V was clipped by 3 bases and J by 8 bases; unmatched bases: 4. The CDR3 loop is CASSFGTGGPEKLFF. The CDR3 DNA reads TGTGCCAGCAGCTTTGGGACAGGGGGCCCCGAAAAACTGTTTTTT.

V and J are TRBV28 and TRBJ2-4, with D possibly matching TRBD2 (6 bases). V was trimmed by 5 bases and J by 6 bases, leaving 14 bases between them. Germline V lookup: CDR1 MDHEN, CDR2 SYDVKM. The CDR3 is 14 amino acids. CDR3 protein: CASSGGAFRNIQYF. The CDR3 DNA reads TGTGCCAGCAGTGGAGGGGCGTTCAGAAACATTCAGTACTTC.

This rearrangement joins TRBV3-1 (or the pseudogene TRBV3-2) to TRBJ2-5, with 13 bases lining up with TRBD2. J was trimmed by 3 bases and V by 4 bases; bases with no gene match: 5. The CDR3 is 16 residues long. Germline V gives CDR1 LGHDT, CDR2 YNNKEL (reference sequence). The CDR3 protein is CASSRGTSGTKETQYF. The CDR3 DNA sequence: TGTGCCAGCAGCCGGGGGACTAGCGGGACTAAAGAGACCCAGTACTTC.

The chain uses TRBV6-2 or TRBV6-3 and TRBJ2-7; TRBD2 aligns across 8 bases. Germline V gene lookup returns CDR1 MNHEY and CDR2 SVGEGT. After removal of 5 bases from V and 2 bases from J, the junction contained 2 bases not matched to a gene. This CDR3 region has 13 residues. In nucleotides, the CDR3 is TGTGCCAGCAGTCGGGGACTAGCCTACGAGCAGTACTTC. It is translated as CASSRGLAYEQYF.

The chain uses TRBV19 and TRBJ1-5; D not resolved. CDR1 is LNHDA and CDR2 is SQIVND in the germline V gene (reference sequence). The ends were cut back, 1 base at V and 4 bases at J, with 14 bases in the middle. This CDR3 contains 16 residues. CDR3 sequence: CASSIVPGRGNQPQHF. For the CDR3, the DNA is TGTGCCAGTAGTATAGTTCCCGGGCGTGGTAATCAGCCCCAGCATTTT.

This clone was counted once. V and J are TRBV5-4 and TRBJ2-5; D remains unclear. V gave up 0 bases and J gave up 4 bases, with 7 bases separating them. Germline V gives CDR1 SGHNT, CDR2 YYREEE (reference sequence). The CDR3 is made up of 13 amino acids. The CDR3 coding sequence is TGTGCCAGCAGCTTGGGTGCGGCAGAGACCCAGTACTTC. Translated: CASSLGAAETQYF.

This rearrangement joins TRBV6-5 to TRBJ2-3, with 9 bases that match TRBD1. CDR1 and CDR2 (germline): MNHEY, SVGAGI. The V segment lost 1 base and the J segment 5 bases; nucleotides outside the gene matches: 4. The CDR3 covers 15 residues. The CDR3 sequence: CASSYYRGQVDTQYF. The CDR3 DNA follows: TGTGCCAGCAGTTACTACAGGGGGCAGGTAGATACGCAGTATTTT.